This passage covers 21 T cell receptor beta chains from one sample sequenced in a study of blood T cells in healthy people across ages. Primed by a sample-barcoded 5' primer and a J-beta primer mix, a second PCR proceeded for roughly 6 to 12 cycles. TCRdb fed the 5' RACE reads into MiXCR, producing one record per CDR3 protein. The profile shows some 930,000 distinct CDR3 sequences, about 29% of them singletons. These records were also assigned to another study, of T cells of mothers and their children.

The sequenced sample was blood. The origin of the receptors is a woman in her forties in good health.

The chain is built from TRBV2 and TRBJ1-2, with D unclear. The CDR3 is made up of 13 amino acids. Germline CDR1 and CDR2: SNHLY and FYNNEI. Trimming stripped 6 bases from V and 8 bases from J, with 16 bases between. CDR3: CASRETRSYGYTF. The CDR3 DNA reads TGTGCCAGCAGAGAGACAAGATCCTACGGCTACACCTTC.

The J gene is TRBJ2-2, the V gene TRBV3-1, with D tentatively TRBD2 (5 bases). Deletions cut 0 bases from V and 4 bases from J, with 15 bases between. This CDR3 comprises 17 residues. CDR1 and CDR2 from the germline V gene are LGHDT and YNNKEL (reference sequence). This CDR3 is CASSQDNTGGSTGELFF. The CDR3 DNA follows: TGTGCCAGCAGCCAAGATAATACCGGAGGTAGCACCGGGGAGCTGTTTTTT. Looking up the rest from reference TRBV3-1 and TRBJ2-2 gives the full variable domain: DTAVSQTPKYLVTQMGNDKSIKCEQNLGHDTMYWYKQDSKKFLKIMFSYNNKELIINETVPNRFSPKSPDKAHLNLHINSLELGDSAVYFCASSQDNTGGSTGELFFGEGSRLTVL.

Turning to this clonotype: It may be a read error: a sequence one base away is much more abundant. This sequence joins TRBV6-5 and TRBJ1-2, with 7 bases that match TRBD1. This CDR3 is 14 amino acids long. Germline CDR1 reads MNHEY; CDR2 reads SVGAGI. The CDR3 loop reads CASSYSGGSYSYTF. In DNA, the CDR3 is TGTGCCAGCAGTTACTCAGGGGGCAGCTATAGCTACACCTTC.

This clonotype was seen repeatedly, ten times or more. CDR3 protein: CASSQVGGVSSYEQYF. The CDR3 DNA is TGCGCCAGCAGCCAAGTGGGGGGGGTTAGCTCCTACGAGCAGTACTTC. J is TRBJ2-7 and V is TRBV4-3; 7 bases align to TRBD2. CDR1 is LGHNA and CDR2 is YSLEER in the germline V gene. The CDR3 is made up of 16 amino acids. After removal of 1 base from V and 0 bases from J, the junction contained 6 bases not matched to a gene.

The V gene is TRBV7-9, the J gene TRBJ1-1; possible D gene TRBD1, 5 bases. The V end lost 7 bases, the J end lost 5 bases, and 17 bases lay between the germline ends. Germline V gene data show CDR1 as SEHNR and CDR2 as FQNEAQ (reference sequence). This CDR3 has 14 residues. The CDR3 coding sequence is TGTGCCAGCACCTCATCCAGGGTCAGGACTGAAGCTTTCTTT. Translation: CASTSSRVRTEAFF.

This clonotype was seen ten or more times. The gene calls are TRBV20-1 and TRBJ2-7, with D tentatively TRBD1 (7 bases). The CDR3 sequence is 21 residues long. Germline V gene sequence: CDR1 DFQATT, CDR2 SNEGSKA (reference sequence). Trimming took 1 base from V and 0 from J, leaving 31 bases between them. CDR3 sequence (DNA): TGCAGTGCTAGAGTGCACAGGGGTCAGACTAGAGGTTTTTCGGACTCCTACGAGCAGTACTTC. It codes for CSARVHRGQTRGFSDSYEQYF.

The rearrangement links TRBV4-1 to TRBJ2-1, with TRBD2 identical over 14 bases. Germline lookup yields CDR1 MGHRA and CDR2 YSYEKL. The length of the CDR3 is 17 residues. The V and J ends lost 1 base and 7 bases, in that order; junction bases with no gene match: 6. The CDR3 DNA reads TGCGCCAGCAGCCAAGGTTATAGGACTAGCGGGGGGAATGAGCAGTTCTTC. The encoded protein is CASSQGYRTSGGNEQFF.

The chain links TRBV2 to TRBJ2-5; D is uncertain. CDR3 length: 14 amino acids. Germline CDR1 SNHLY, CDR2 FYNNEI. Trimming cost V 1 base and J 4 bases, with 10 bases left between them. For the CDR3, the DNA is TGTGCCAGCAGTGAAGGGGAAGGCCGAGAGACCCAGTACTTC. This codes for CASSEGEGRETQYF.

This clonotype was detected ten times or more. The chain has TRBV6-5 and TRBJ1-4, with 7 bases fitting TRBD1. V lost 5 bases and J lost 7; bases outside the gene matches: 10. The CDR3 extends over 15 amino acids. Germline loops: CDR1 MNHEY, CDR2 SVGAGI. The chain's CDR3 is CASSATFGTVEKLFF. CDR3 nucleotide sequence: TGTGCCAGCAGTGCAACGTTTGGGACAGTTGAAAAACTGTTTTTT.

This clonotype showed up many times. This chain connects TRBV27 to TRBJ2-1; 9 nucleotides line up with TRBD2. Germline V CDR1 and CDR2: MNHEY, SMNVEV (reference sequence). The CDR3 is 15 amino acids. Trimming took 1 base from V and 6 from J; bases not matched to a gene: 4. The CDR3 protein is CASSLWRGGINEQFF. As DNA, the CDR3 is TGTGCCAGCAGTTTATGGCGGGGGGGCATCAATGAGCAGTTCTTC.

The genes are TRBV18 and TRBJ2-7, with a weak D call TRBD2 (5 bases). The length of the CDR3 is 15 residues. V was pared by 6 bases and J by 0 bases, with 15 bases between. CDR1 and CDR2 from the germline V gene are KGHSH and LQKENI. The CDR3 sequence is CASSPGGRLSYEQYF. The CDR3 DNA reads TGTGCCAGCTCCCCCGGAGGACGTCTCTCCTACGAGCAGTACTTC.

In its sample, this clonotype was seen many times. The chain couples TRBV29-1 to TRBJ1-2; D is uncertain. V was pared by 3 bases and J by 7 bases, with 12 bases between. The CDR3 contains 12 residues. CDR1 SQVTM and CDR2 ANQGSEA come from the germline V gene. The DNA of the CDR3 is TGCAGCGTTGATTCGCAGACGGCTGGCTACACCTTC. It is translated as CSVDSQTAGYTF. Using reference TRBV29-1 and TRBJ1-2 for the parts outside the CDR3, the full variable domain is SAVISQKPSRDICQRGTSLTIQCQVDSQVTMMFWYRQQPGQSLTLIATANQGSEATYESGFVIDKFPISRPNLTFSTLTVSNMSPEDSSIYLCSVDSQTAGYTFGSGTRLTVV.

This clonotype turned up a few times. This chain uses TRBV5-1 with TRBJ2-3; possible D gene TRBD2, 5 bases. Trimming took 4 bases from V and 1 from J, leaving 13 bases between them. The CDR3 is made up of 15 amino acids. In germline, CDR1 is SGHRS, CDR2 YFSETQ. CDR3 nucleotide sequence: TGCGCCAGCAGCCCTGGTGGGCGGGGCACAGATACGCAGTATTTT. Translated, it gives CASSPGGRGTDTQYF.

This clonotype was seen more than once but under ten times. This rearrangement joins TRBV12-3 or TRBV12-4 to TRBJ1-6; 7 nucleotides align to TRBD1. Trimming took 3 bases from V and 10 from J; bases not matched to a gene: 6. The CDR3 contains 14 residues. The CDR3 DNA reads TGTGCCAGCAGTTTTGAGGGGGCAGGGTCACCCCTCCACTTT. It yields the protein CASSFEGAGSPLHF.

To note about this clonotype: At one boundary the junction diverges from the germline segment, which might be a read error. The chain combines TRBV4-3 with TRBJ2-1; 9 positions agree with TRBD1. Germline CDR1 is LGHNA and CDR2 is YSLEER. The CDR3 covers 19 residues. The CDR3 region has the DNA TGCGCCAGCAGCCAAGATCTCATGAGTCCCGGGACAGGGTTGAATGGGCAGTTCTTC. Protein: CASSQDLMSPGTGLNGQFF.

As to this clonotype: Given a much more abundant clone one base away, this may be a read error. The CDR3 carries no conserved terminal phenylalanine or tryptophan, so it likely arises from a read error. The genes are TRBV29-1 and TRBJ1-2; D gene unclear. The CDR3 has 13 residues. CDR1 is SQVTM and CDR2 is ANQGSEA in the germline V gene. V was pared by 0 bases and J by 3 bases, with 8 bases between. The CDR3 DNA reads as TGCAGCGTTGAAGACAGTAGGGACTATGGCTACACCTGC. Its protein is CSVEDSRDYGYTC.

The genes are TRBV2 and TRBJ1-5; the match to TRBD1 covers 7 bases. With V trimmed by 6 bases and J by 7 bases, 12 bases remained unmatched. Germline V gene data show CDR1 as SNHLY and CDR2 as FYNNEI. CDR3 length: 15 residues. CDR3 loop: CASSTTGVGKQPQHF. DNA of the CDR3: TGTGCCAGCAGCACCACAGGGGTCGGGAAGCAGCCCCAGCATTTT. The variable domain in full, with the rest retrieved from reference TRBV2 and TRBJ1-5, is EPEVTQTPSHQVTQMGQEVILRCVPISNHLYFYWYRQILGQKVEFLVSFYNNEISEKSEIFDDQFSVERPDGSNFTLKIRSTKLEDSAMYFCASSTTGVGKQPQHFGDGTRLSIL.

The chain is built from TRBV12-3 or TRBV12-4 and TRBJ2-7, with TRBD2 matching over 9 bases. V shed 0 bases and J 8 bases; nucleotides not matched to a gene: 11. The CDR3 is 16 residues long. CDR3 nucleotide sequence: TGTGCCAGCAGTTTAGCCGGCTCGCGGGAGGGTTCCAAGCAGTACTTC. Encoded protein: CASSLAGSREGSKQYF.

This clonotype was observed a handful of times. This chain links TRBV20-1 with TRBJ2-5; 8 bases are shared with TRBD2. The CDR3 is 13 amino acids. J was trimmed by 4 bases and V by 1 base; bases with no gene match: 2. From germline, CDR1 is DFQATT and CDR2 SNEGSKA (reference sequence). The CDR3, as DNA: TGCAGTGCTAGAGGGGGACTAGGAGAGACCCAGTACTTC. As protein: CSARGGLGETQYF.

This clonotype was recorded a few times. The CDR3 region has the DNA TGCGCCAGCAGCCGCGACACCCGGAACACTGAAGCTTTCTTT. This encodes CASSRDTRNTEAFF. This rearrangement joins TRBV5-1 to TRBJ1-1, with D unclear. The CDR3 has 14 residues. Germline assignment: CDR1 SGHRS and CDR2 YFSETQ. The V gene lost 4 bases and the J gene lost 1 base, with 11 bases spanning the gap.

This clonotype has ten or more counts. The rearrangement uses TRBV7-2 and TRBJ2-7; TRBD2 matches at 7 bases. In germline, CDR1 is SGHTA, CDR2 FQGNSA. Trimming at V came to 5 bases and at J to 0 bases, leaving 7 bases not matched to a gene. CDR3 length: 15 amino acids. In nucleotides, the CDR3 is TGTGCCAGCAGCGCCAGCGGGGTTAGCTCCTACGAGCAGTACTTC. This sequence encodes CASSASGVSSYEQYF.